A single sample gave rise to the 10 T cell receptor beta chains below, sequenced in a study of Graves' ophthalmopathy and Graves' hyperthyroidism. Amplifying from RNA transcripts, the study obtained TCR beta CDR3 regions. Amplification began with first-round RT-PCR using HTBI primers, then second-round multiplex PCR was performed. TCRdb independently ran MiXCR on the multiplex PCR reads; one entry per CDR3 protein. This sample carries 560,000 or so distinct CDR3 sequences, roughly 40% of them seen once, and the ten largest clones take about 4.1%. Sequencing used peripheral blood or thyroid tissue (not recorded which). These receptors were collected from an adult man with Graves' hyperthyroidism.

A few counts support this clonotype. This sequence joins TRBV6-5 and TRBJ2-6; 10 nucleotides agree with TRBD1. CDR3 length: 19 amino acids. Losses at the gene ends were 3 bases for V and 1 base for J; bases not matched to a gene: 9. From germline, CDR1 is MNHEY and CDR2 SVGAGI. CDR3 sequence reads: CASSYDRGRVFSGANVLTF. The CDR3 bases are TGTGCCAGCAGTTATGACAGGGGGCGCGTGTTTTCTGGGGCCAACGTCCTGACTTTC.

The chain employs TRBV3-1 and TRBJ1-1; possible D gene TRBD1, 5 bases. The CDR3 spans 14 residues. Trimming pared 0 bases from V and 4 bases from J, leaving 9 bases between. Germline-derived CDR1 and CDR2 are LGHDT and YNNKEL (reference sequence). The CDR3, as DNA: TGTGCCAGCAGCCAAGATCCGGGGGGCACTGAAGCTTTCTTT. This translates into CASSQDPGGTEAFF.

For the CDR3, the DNA is TGTGCTAGAGTCCCTTCAGGGGGCAGGAATCAGCCCCAGCATTTT. Amino acids: CARVPSGGRNQPQHF. The chain has TRBV25-1 and TRBJ1-5; 8 bases line up with TRBD1. The CDR3 has 15 amino acids. Germline values: CDR1 MGHDK, CDR2 SYGVNS.

This clonotype was picked up many times. This chain connects TRBV27 to TRBJ1-2; no reliable D call. The CDR3 has 13 residues. Trimming removed 5 bases at V and 2 bases at J, with 9 bases between. Germline V gene lookup returns CDR1 MNHEY and CDR2 SMNVEV (reference sequence). The CDR3, as DNA: TGTGCCAGCAGTCTGACCCACAACTATGGCTACACCTTC. Its protein product is CASSLTHNYGYTF.

J is TRBJ2-5 and V is TRBV20-1; no definite D call. V lost 2 bases, J lost 1 base, and 2 bases lay in between. The germline gives CDR1 DFQATT, CDR2 SNEGSKA (reference sequence). The CDR3 runs 11 residues. The CDR3 DNA follows: TGCAGTGCTAGAAGCCAAGAGACCCAGTACTTC. The encoded protein is CSARSQETQYF.

The chain is built from TRBV25-1 and TRBJ2-5, with 8 positions matching TRBD1. The CDR3 has 14 residues. Trimming removed 3 bases from V and 5 bases from J; junction bases left unmatched: 5. The germline CDR1 and CDR2 sequences are MGHDK and SYGVNS. The CDR3 reads CASSEGQDLETQYF. CDR3 sequence (DNA): TGTGCCAGCAGTGAGGGACAGGACTTGGAGACCCAGTACTTC.

This clonotype was counted at least ten times. The chain is built from TRBV11-1 and TRBJ1-1, with D hard to call. Trimming left V 3 bases short and J 7 bases short, with 15 bases between. The CDR3 has 14 residues. Per germline, CDR1 SGHAT and CDR2 FQDESV (reference sequence). CDR3 region: CASSFTSPTLEAFF. CDR3 nucleotides: TGTGCCAGCAGCTTTACATCACCCACCCTTGAAGCTTTCTTT.

A word on this clonotype: An end of the junction differs from the germline gene, which may be a read error. J is TRBJ2-6 and V is TRBV7-8; weak D call: TRBD2 (5 bases). Germline V gene lookup returns CDR1 SGHVS and CDR2 FQNEAQ. CDR3 length: 13 amino acids. The CDR3 bases are TGTGCCAGCAGCTTAGCGGAGGCCTACGTCCTGACTTTC. Translation gives CASSLAEAYVLTF.

The CDR3 coding sequence is TGTGCCAGCAGCTCCCGGGACGCAAAAGCGGGGCTCACAGATACGCAGTATTTT. It yields the protein CASSSRDAKAGLTDTQYF. The chain uses TRBV7-9 and TRBJ2-3; TRBD2 matches 7 bases. CDR1 is SEHNR, CDR2 FQNEAQ, per germline (reference sequence). Unmatched junction bases numbered 15, after V lost 4 bases and J lost 2 bases. The CDR3 is 18 residues long. The full variable domain, rest sourced from reference TRBV7-9 and TRBJ2-3, is DTGVSQNPRHKITKRGQNVTFRCDPISEHNRLYWYRQTLGQGPEFLTYFQNEAQLEKSRLLSDRFSAERPKGSFSTLEIQRTEQGDSAMYLCASSSRDAKAGLTDTQYFGPGTRLTVL.

About this clonotype itself: One base away lies a much larger clone, so this may be a sequencing read error. The gene calls are TRBV7-9 and TRBJ1-3; a weak D match, TRBD1 (6 bases). CDR3 length: 16 residues. Germline lookup yields CDR1 SEHNR and CDR2 FQNEAQ (reference sequence). CDR3 protein: CASRSTGRNSGNTVYF. The CDR3 region has the DNA TGTGCCAGCAGATCGACAGGCCGCAACTCTGGAAACACCGTATATTTT.